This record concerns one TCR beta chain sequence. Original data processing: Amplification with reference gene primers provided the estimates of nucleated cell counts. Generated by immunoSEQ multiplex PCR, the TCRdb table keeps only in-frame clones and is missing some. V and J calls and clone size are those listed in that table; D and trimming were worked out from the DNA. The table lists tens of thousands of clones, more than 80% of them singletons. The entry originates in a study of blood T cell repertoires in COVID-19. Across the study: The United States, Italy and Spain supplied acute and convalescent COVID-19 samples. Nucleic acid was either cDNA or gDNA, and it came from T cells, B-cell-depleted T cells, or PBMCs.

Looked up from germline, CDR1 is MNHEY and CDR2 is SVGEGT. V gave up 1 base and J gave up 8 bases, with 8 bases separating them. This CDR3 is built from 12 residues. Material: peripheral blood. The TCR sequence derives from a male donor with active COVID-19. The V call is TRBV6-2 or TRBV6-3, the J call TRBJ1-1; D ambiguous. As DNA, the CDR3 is TGTGCCAGCAGTTACTGGGGAGTAGAAGCTTTCTTT. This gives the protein CASSYWGVEAFF.